The source of this TCR beta chain is a study of blood T cell repertoires in COVID-19 (dated by TCRdb to the early 2020s). Some background on the complete study: Samples covering the acute and convalescent phases of COVID-19 were provided by collaborators in the United States, Italy and Spain. The prospective study material was composed of cDNA or gDNA derived from T cells, B-cell-depleted T cells, or PBMCs. Subjects who had been exposed to COVID-19, were actively infected with it, or had recovered from it provided the deeply sampled blood TCRbeta repertoires that made up the dataset. The repertoires were released in a freely available public database meant as a resource for research on the immune response to SARS-CoV-2. Samples came from the ongoing ImmuneRACE study (first 160 participants) plus 1,254 subjects from 6 global collaborators. The sample metadata nearly always contained a de-identified subject ID, COVID-19 status, age in years and sex. HLA class I and class II types, where available, came from metadata supplied by the sample provider rather than from assay-based typing.

TCRbeta CDR3 regions were amplified from genomic DNA by means of the immunoSEQ Assay, a bias-controlled multiplex PCR. Under the source paper's analysis protocol: Nucleated cell counts per sample were estimated from amplification of reference gene primers within the assay. Sequence reads were collapsed and filtered to measure the absolute abundance of every unique TCRbeta CDR3 rearrangement. Productive Simpson clonality was computed per sample as the square root of Simpson's diversity index over productive rearrangements. TCRdb provides this immuneACCESS table in a form limited to in-frame rearrangements. Some clones are lacking; in checked studies, under half of them reflect an unresolved V gene, and why the rest are absent is not known. V and J calls and clone size come straight from that table; D and trimming were deduced from the DNA. The sample data list some 160,000 clones, and about 88% of these were observed just once. In total, the top ten clones hold 2.5% of the sample.

The paper's findings and limits, for the study overall: Clinical and demographic metadata were provided uncurated, with the amount varying by source and participant.

One collaborating source in Seattle enrolled patients during active infection and followed them longitudinally through the course of disease. Collaborating institutions collected whole blood in K2EDTA tubes following their own protocols. For TCRbeta analysis, collaborator samples were shipped as frozen whole blood, as isolated PBMCs, or as DNA extracted from either sample type. CDR1 and CDR2, looked up from the germline V gene, are MGHRA and YSYEKL. The CDR3 holds 16 amino acids from the cysteine to the phenylalanine. The kept DNA is CDR3 alone, 48 bases in frame from the first base. V was cut back by 1 base and J by 4 bases, leaving a gap of 16 bases between them. A note on this clone: No cognate antigen has been identified for it. It has no much larger one-base neighbor in the sample; base qualities were not kept.

This sequence originates from a woman older than 75 with COVID-19, enrolled during active disease. The sample was peripheral blood. The sequence joins TRBV4-1 to TRBJ1-1, with an unclear D gene assignment. CDR3 sequence: CASSQAPGISSTEAFF. Here is the DNA: TGCGCCAGCAGCCAAGCCCCGGGGATTTCGAGCACTGAAGCTTTCTTT.